Listed below are T cell receptor beta chains from one sample, sequenced in a study of identical twins. TCRdb analysed the 5' RACE reads with MiXCR anew, one entry per CDR3 protein. The table has approximately 670,000 distinct CDR3 sequences, approximately 6.1% seen once. Sequenced material: naive T cells sorted from blood. Receptors originate from a man younger than 35 in good health. The CDR3 runs from the conserved cysteine through the conserved F or W. The order of the fields is V gene, J gene, D gene, clone size, CDR3 protein, CDR3 DNA. The D gene is left open where the match is weak. The size entry is marked missing in some rows and otherwise reads once, few, many or a size class.

TRBV3-1	TRBJ2-2	TRBD2	-	CASSHGTSGHTNTGELFF	TGTGCCAGCAGCCATGGGACTAGCGGGCACACGAACACCGGGGAGCTGTTTTTT
TRBV4-2	TRBJ2-7	TRBD2	-	CASSPHAQRELYEQYF	TGTGCCAGCAGCCCCCACGCCCAGCGGGAGCTCTACGAGCAGTACTTC
TRBV7-9	TRBJ1-2	-	-	CASSSTIRSYTF	TGTGCCAGCAGCTCGACAATACGGAGCTACACCTTC
TRBV20-1	TRBJ2-1	-	many	CSARESRVPYNEQFF	TGCAGTGCCCGGGAGTCCCGGGTCCCCTACAATGAGCAGTTCTTC
TRBV20-1	TRBJ1-4	TRBD1	-	CSARQGSEKLFF	TGCAGTGCCAGACAGGGCAGTGAAAAACTGTTTTTT
TRBV12-3/TRBV12-4	TRBJ2-4	-	many	CASSPNLGAKNIQYF	TGTGCCAGCAGTCCGAACTTGGGAGCCAAAAACATTCAGTACTTC
TRBV7-7	TRBJ2-5	TRBD2	-	CASSPPGLAGQETQYF	TGTGCCAGCAGCCCACCGGGACTAGCGGGACAAGAGACCCAGTACTTC
TRBV7-7	TRBJ2-1	TRBD2	many	CASISGRVDGEQFF	TGTGCCAGCATTAGCGGGAGGGTTGATGGGGAGCAGTTCTTC
TRBV3-1	TRBJ1-2	TRBD1	-	CASSQSGQGLYGYTF	TGTGCCAGCAGCCAATCGGGACAGGGTCTCTATGGCTACACCTTC
TRBV4-3	TRBJ2-5	TRBD1	few	CASSQGDRTAIF	TGCGCCAGCAGCCAAGGGGACAGGACTGCTATATTC
TRBV7-9	TRBJ2-3	-	-	CASSQSPRSGTDTQYF	TGTGCCAGCAGCCAAAGCCCCAGGAGCGGCACAGATACGCAGTATTTT
TRBV4-3	TRBJ1-5	TRBD1	few	CASSLRQGTNQPQHF	TGCGCCAGCAGCCTTCGACAGGGTACCAATCAGCCCCAGCATTTT
TRBV7-9	TRBJ1-1	-	many	CASSSWRDIPTEAFF	TGTGCCAGCAGCTCCTGGCGGGACATTCCGACTGAAGCTTTCTTT
TRBV20-1	TRBJ2-5	-	many	CSARGRAQETQYF	TGCAGTGCTAGGGGCAGGGCCCAAGAGACCCAGTACTTC
TRBV6-2/TRBV6-3	TRBJ2-7	TRBD2	-	CASTFGSGGPYEQYF	TGTGCCAGCACCTTTGGGTCGGGAGGGCCCTACGAGCAGTACTTC
TRBV12-3/TRBV12-4	TRBJ2-5	TRBD2	many	CASSLGTSRQETQYF	TGTGCCAGCAGTTTAGGGACTAGCCGCCAAGAGACCCAGTACTTC
TRBV6-1	TRBJ2-1	-	-	CASTLTRTNYNEQFF	TGTGCCAGCACCTTAACCAGGACTAACTACAATGAGCAGTTCTTC
TRBV6-5	TRBJ2-3	-	many	CASSYSNGGVTQYF	TGTGCCAGCAGTTACTCGAATGGGGGCGTTACGCAGTATTTT
TRBV20-1	TRBJ1-1	-	few	CSAKFGLGDTEAFF	TGCAGTGCTAAGTTTGGGCTAGGGGACACTGAAGCTTTCTTT
TRBV11-2	TRBJ2-1	-	-	CASSPRGIRLGEQFF	TGTGCCAGCAGCCCCAGGGGTATCAGGCTTGGTGAGCAGTTCTTC
TRBV20-1	TRBJ2-1	TRBD2	many	CSANRLAGVANEQFF	TGCAGTGCTAACCGACTAGCGGGAGTTGCCAACGAGCAGTTCTTC
TRBV7-9	TRBJ1-1	TRBD1	-	CASRLQGAWNTEAFF	TGTGCCAGCAGACTACAGGGGGCCTGGAACACTGAAGCTTTCTTT
TRBV7-2	TRBJ2-5	-	few	CASSPPWETQYF	TGTGCCAGCAGCCCACCGTGGGAGACCCAGTACTTC
TRBV9	TRBJ2-5	TRBD2	many	CASSVATSGPQETQYF	TGTGCCAGCAGCGTAGCGACTAGCGGGCCGCAAGAGACCCAGTACTTC
TRBV5-1	TRBJ1-1	-	many	CASSLQRTRQGGTEAFF	TGCGCCAGCAGCTTACAAAGAACCAGGCAGGGTGGCACTGAAGCTTTCTTT
TRBV29-1	TRBJ2-5	-	many	CSVRRGGETQYF	TGCAGCGTTCGCCGTGGGGGAGAGACCCAGTACTTC
TRBV6-1	TRBJ1-2	-	many	CASSDWAGDGYTF	TGTGCCAGCAGTGACTGGGCAGGGGATGGCTACACCTTC
TRBV28	TRBJ2-1	-	many	CASSSTSYNEQFF	TGTGCCAGCAGTTCAACTAGTTACAATGAGCAGTTCTTC
TRBV20-1	TRBJ2-5	TRBD2	many	CSARDQKRGSPQETQYF	TGCAGTGCTAGAGATCAGAAGCGGGGCAGCCCCCAAGAGACCCAGTACTTC
TRBV5-1	TRBJ1-1	-	many	CASSRSWGTEAFF	TGCGCCAGCAGCCGCTCATGGGGCACTGAAGCTTTCTTT
TRBV15	TRBJ2-4	TRBD1	-	CATSRRFGTGDVNIQYF	TGTGCCACCAGCAGAAGATTTGGGACAGGGGATGTGAACATTCAGTACTTC
TRBV24-1	TRBJ2-3	-	many	CATSDSGPGDTQYF	TGTGCCACCAGTGATTCAGGTCCGGGAGATACGCAGTATTTT
TRBV5-1	TRBJ2-7	TRBD2	many	CASSFPSGNTYEQYF	TGCGCCAGCAGCTTTCCTAGCGGCAACACTTACGAGCAGTACTTC
TRBV6-2/TRBV6-3	TRBJ2-5	-	many	CASSYGRDNSETQYF	TGTGCCAGCAGTTATGGTCGGGACAACTCAGAGACCCAGTACTTC
TRBV29-1	TRBJ1-1	-	many	CSVARTTEAFF	TGCAGCGTTGCGAGGACCACTGAAGCTTTCTTT
TRBV29-1	TRBJ2-1	TRBD2	many	CSVDVAGVGNEQFF	TGCAGCGTTGACGTAGCGGGAGTTGGCAATGAGCAGTTCTTC
TRBV19	TRBJ1-1	-	many	CASSIDLKGTEAFF	TGTGCCAGTAGTATAGATCTTAAGGGTACTGAAGCTTTCTTT
TRBV27	TRBJ2-1	-	many	CASSSSQTSSSYNEQFF	TGTGCCAGCAGTTCCAGTCAGACTTCCTCCTCCTACAATGAGCAGTTCTTC
TRBV20-1	TRBJ1-2	TRBD1	few	CSARPLFGTGDYGYTF	TGCAGTGCTAGACCTTTATTTGGGACAGGGGACTATGGCTACACCTTC
TRBV7-2	TRBJ1-4	-	-	CASTYGGAGEKLFF	TGTGCCAGCACCTACGGGGGGGCGGGTGAAAAACTGTTTTTT